The rows below give T cell receptor beta chains drawn from one sample of a study of blood T cell repertoires in COVID-19. Assay: immunoSEQ multiplex PCR; the TCRdb copy retains only in-frame clones and omits some. The table lists around 68,000 clones, more than 65% of them singletons, with around 10% in the top ten. The sequencing sample was made of peripheral blood. Source of these receptors: a woman in her forties or fifties with acute or convalescent COVID-19. Both conserved end residues are part of each CDR3. D genes are given only for firm matches. Some rows mark clone size as missing; the rest say once, few, many or name a class of expanded clone.

NA	TRBV7-9	TRBJ2-5	NA	TGTGCCAGCAGCTTAGATGGCGGCCAAGAGACCCAGTACTTC	CASSLDGGQETQYF
NA	TRBV30	TRBJ2-5	NA	TGTTCCACGGGACATTTTCAAGAGACCCAGTACTTC	CSTGHFQETQYF
NA	TRBV19	TRBJ2-2	NA	TGTGCCAGTAGTTGGACTGCGGGGACCGGGGAGCTGTTTTTT	CASSWTAGTGELFF
NA	TRBV18	TRBJ1-6	NA	TGTGCCAGCTCACCTAGTGGGAGGGCGAATTCACCCCTCCACTTT	CASSPSGRANSPLHF
TRBD1	TRBV6-4	TRBJ1-2	NA	TGTGCCAGCAGTGAAAGACAGGGCTATGGCTACACCTTC	CASSERQGYGYTF
TRBD2	TRBV11-2	TRBJ2-1	NA	TGTGCCAGCAGCTTCGGGACTAGCGGGAACTACAATGAGCAGTTCTTC	CASSFGTSGNYNEQFF
TRBD1	TRBV25-1	TRBJ2-4	NA	TGTGCCAGCAGTGAATACGGGACAGGGAATGGGATTCAGTACTTC	CASSEYGTGNGIQYF
TRBD1	TRBV5-4	TRBJ1-4	NA	TGTGCCAGCAGCTTGGACAGGGGGCATGAAAAACTGTTTTTT	CASSLDRGHEKLFF
NA	TRBV10-3	TRBJ2-3	NA	TGTGCCATCAGTGGGTCGGGGCTAGTCGCAGATACGCAGTATTTT	CAISGSGLVADTQYF
NA	TRBV2	TRBJ2-7	NA	TGTGCCAGCAGTCACGAACAGTATGTCGAGCAGTACTTC	CASSHEQYVEQYF
NA	TRBV6-2/TRBV6-3	TRBJ1-4	once	TGTGCCAGCAGTTACAGCGCAACTAATGAAAAACTGTTTTTT	CASSYSATNEKLFF
TRBD1	TRBV5-4	TRBJ1-1	once	TGTGCCAGCAGCACCCCGGGACAGGGGAGTACTGAAGCTTTCTTT	CASSTPGQGSTEAFF
TRBD2	TRBV7-6	TRBJ2-3	NA	TGTGCCAGCAGCTTAGAAAGCGGGAGGGCCGCAGATACGCAGTATTTT	CASSLESGRAADTQYF
NA	TRBV30	TRBJ2-2	NA	TGTGCCCGGGACTTGTACACCGGGGAGCTGTTTTTT	CARDLYTGELFF
NA	TRBV21-1	TRBJ1-5	NA	TGTGCCAGCAGCAAAGTCTCCGCGGGGGTTAGCAATCAGCCCCAGCATTTT	CASSKVSAGVSNQPQHF
TRBD1	TRBV19	TRBJ2-7	NA	TGTGCCAGTAGTGTAGGACAGGGGGCCTACGAGCAGTACTTC	CASSVGQGAYEQYF
TRBD1	TRBV5-1	TRBJ1-1	NA	TGCGCCAGCAGCCCCGACAGGGCGAACACTGAAGCTTTCTTT	CASSPDRANTEAFF
NA	TRBV12-3/TRBV12-4	TRBJ1-1	few	TGTGCCAGCACCTGGGGACAAGAAGCTTTCTTT	CASTWGQEAFF
NA	TRBV10-3	TRBJ2-7	NA	TGTGCCGTTGGCAGCGAGCAGTACTTC	CAVGSEQYF
TRBD1	TRBV29-1	TRBJ2-7	NA	TGCAGCGTTGTGCCCCAAGCAGGGGGCGGTTACGAGCAGTACTTC	CSVVPQAGGGYEQYF
NA	TRBV9	TRBJ2-2	NA	TGTGCCAGCAGCCCAGCCGGGGGCACCGGGGAGCTGTTTTTT	CASSPAGGTGELFF
NA	TRBV5-4	TRBJ1-1	NA	TGTGCCAGCAACGGGGGGGGCACGAACACTGAAGCTTTCTTT	CASNGGGTNTEAFF